The rows below give T cell receptor beta chains drawn from one sample of a study of blood T cell repertoires in COVID-19. Sequencing used immunoSEQ multiplex PCR; TCRdb keeps in-frame clones, though not all of them. Of approximately 53,000 clones listed, 90% to 95% were seen once; the top ten hold more than 9.5%. The specimen sequenced was peripheral blood. The source of these receptors is an elderly woman with acute or convalescent COVID-19. The CDR3 runs from the conserved cysteine through the conserved F or W.

V: TRBV27; J: TRBJ1-2; CDR3: CASSLSGGGGYTF
V: TRBV27; J: TRBJ2-4; CDR3: CASSLWDSGSGAIQYF
V: TRBV28; J: TRBJ2-2; CDR3: CASSPQTRTGGTGELFF
V: TRBV11-2; J: TRBJ1-1; CDR3: CASSLAQGYTEAFF
V: TRBV19; J: TRBJ2-2; CDR3: CASSPPRRLEYTGELFF
V: TRBV6-2/TRBV6-3; J: TRBJ2-1; CDR3: CASSSDRRVSYNEQFF
V: TRBV5-6; J: TRBJ2-5; CDR3: CASSPGTGTVKGTQYF
V: TRBV3-1/TRBV3-2; J: TRBJ2-7; CDR3: CASSLLAGLGEQYF
V: TRBV9; J: TRBJ1-2; CDR3: CASSVEGQGYGYTF
V: TRBV29-1; J: TRBJ1-5; CDR3: CSVGTGGQPQHF
V: TRBV10-3; J: TRBJ1-1; CDR3: CAISGMGTGTMNTEAFF
V: TRBV6-2/TRBV6-3; J: TRBJ2-1; CDR3: CASSYKREALEQFF
V: TRBV7-2; J: TRBJ1-1; CDR3: CASSFDGQVGSTEAFF
V: TRBV3-1/TRBV3-2; J: TRBJ1-2; CDR3: CASSQVGGALNGYTF
V: TRBV20-1; J: TRBJ1-2; CDR3: CSASRNYGYTF
V: TRBV29-1; J: TRBJ1-1; CDR3: CSILKRTGTTEAFF
V: TRBV6-6; J: TRBJ2-1; CDR3: CASSYVGTSGSREQFF
V: TRBV30; J: TRBJ1-3; CDR3: CAWNPGTGMGGNTIYF
V: TRBV2; J: TRBJ2-3; CDR3: CASKLAPRVDTQYF
V: TRBV5-1; J: TRBJ2-2; CDR3: CASNDRGANTGELFF
V: TRBV9; J: TRBJ1-4; CDR3: CASSVATGKEKLFF
V: TRBV5-1; J: TRBJ1-6; CDR3: CASSFGIQQGPLHF
V: TRBV10-1; J: TRBJ1-1; CDR3: CASRAKGQGSEFMDTEAFF
V: TRBV5-1; J: TRBJ2-7; CDR3: CATRTGTGAYEQYF
V: TRBV4-1; J: TRBJ2-1; CDR3: CASSQGGLAGGPRVNEQFF
V: TRBV30; J: TRBJ1-3; CDR3: CAWGQIGNTIYF
V: TRBV5-4; J: TRBJ2-5; CDR3: CASSLVAQETQYF
V: TRBV19; J: TRBJ2-3; CDR3: CASSARTGGNTDTQYF
V: TRBV7-8; J: TRBJ1-5; CDR3: CASSSRRDSNQPQHF
V: TRBV19; J: TRBJ1-1; CDR3: CASSIGDSLMNTEAFF
V: TRBV5-1; J: TRBJ2-1; CDR3: CASSQLGTGYNEQFF
V: TRBV5-1; J: TRBJ1-2; CDR3: CASSSQTGLAYGYTF
V: TRBV5-5; J: TRBJ1-4; CDR3: CASSLVGETGEKLFF
V: TRBV19; J: TRBJ2-5; CDR3: CASSMSTQLVAGRQETQYF
V: TRBV7-2; J: TRBJ1-1; CDR3: CASSLQGDTEAFF
V: TRBV3-1/TRBV3-2; J: TRBJ2-5; CDR3: CASSQRTSGKIQETQYF
V: TRBV27; J: TRBJ2-7; CDR3: CASSLSTTYEQYF
V: TRBV11-3; J: TRBJ1-3; CDR3: CASSQGGQYGNTIYF
V: TRBV24-1; J: TRBJ2-2; CDR3: CATSDRRLSAGELFF
V: TRBV23-1; J: TRBJ1-5; CDR3: CASSQSPPGGGFDNQPQHF
V: TRBV7-9; J: TRBJ1-1; CDR3: CASSPLGHSNTEAFF
V: TRBV4-1; J: TRBJ1-2; CDR3: CASSEAKGAINYGYTF
V: TRBV30; J: TRBJ1-2; CDR3: CAWSRQGVAFRDGYTF
V: TRBV12-3/TRBV12-4; J: TRBJ2-3; CDR3: CASSLRGTDTQYF
V: TRBV6-5; J: TRBJ1-2; CDR3: CASSYSRTGGGYGYTF
V: TRBV5-8; J: TRBJ2-5; CDR3: CASSLQGTQETQYF
V: TRBV7-2; J: TRBJ1-2; CDR3: CASSTGQGANGYTF
V: TRBV4-1; J: TRBJ1-1; CDR3: CASSRGQGPLNTEAFF
V: TRBV11-3; J: TRBJ2-7; CDR3: CASSPDGLYHEQYF
V: TRBV4-2; J: TRBJ1-5; CDR3: CASSPTGVSQPQHF
V: TRBV5-1; J: TRBJ1-1; CDR3: CASSLQGMNTEAFF
V: TRBV4-3; J: TRBJ2-7; CDR3: CASIFPAGTGREQYF
V: TRBV27; J: TRBJ2-3; CDR3: CASSSSGLAGVPDTQYF